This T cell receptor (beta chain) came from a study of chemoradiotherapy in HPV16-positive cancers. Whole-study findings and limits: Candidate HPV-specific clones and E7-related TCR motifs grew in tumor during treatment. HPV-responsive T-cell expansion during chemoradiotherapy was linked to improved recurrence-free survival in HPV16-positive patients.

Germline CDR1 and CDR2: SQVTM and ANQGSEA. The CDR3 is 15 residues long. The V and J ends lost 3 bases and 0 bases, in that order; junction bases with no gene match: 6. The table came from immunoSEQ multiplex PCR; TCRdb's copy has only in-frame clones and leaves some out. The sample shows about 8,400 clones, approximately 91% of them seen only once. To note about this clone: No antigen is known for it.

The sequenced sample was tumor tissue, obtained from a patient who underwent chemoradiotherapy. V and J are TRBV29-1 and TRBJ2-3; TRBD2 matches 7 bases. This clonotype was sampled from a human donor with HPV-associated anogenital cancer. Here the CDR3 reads CSVDLERGSTDTQYF. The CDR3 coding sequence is TGCAGCGTTGATCTTGAGCGGGGTAGCACAGATACGCAGTATTTT.